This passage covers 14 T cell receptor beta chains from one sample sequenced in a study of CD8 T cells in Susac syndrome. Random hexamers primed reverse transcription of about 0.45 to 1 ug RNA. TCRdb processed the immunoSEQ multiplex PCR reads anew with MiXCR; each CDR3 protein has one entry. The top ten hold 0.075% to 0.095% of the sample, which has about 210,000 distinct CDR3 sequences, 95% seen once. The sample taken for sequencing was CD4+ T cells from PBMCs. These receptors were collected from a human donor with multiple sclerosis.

CDR3 protein: CASSVAWMMTGATSRVSTQYF. As DNA, the CDR3 is TGTGCCAGCAGCGTAGCGTGGATGATGACGGGAGCCACCTCAAGAGTGTCGACCCAGTACTTC. This rearrangement joins TRBV9 to TRBJ2-5, with D maybe TRBD2 (6 bases). V was shortened by 0 bases and J by 7 bases, with 34 bases between the two germline ends. The CDR3 totals 21 residues. Germline CDR1 and CDR2: SGDLS and YYNGEE.

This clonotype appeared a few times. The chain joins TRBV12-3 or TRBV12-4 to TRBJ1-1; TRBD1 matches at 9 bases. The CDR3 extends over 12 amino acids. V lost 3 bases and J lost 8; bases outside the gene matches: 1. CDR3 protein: CASSLGQGEAFF. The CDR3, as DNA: TGTGCCAGCAGTTTGGGACAGGGAGAAGCTTTCTTT.

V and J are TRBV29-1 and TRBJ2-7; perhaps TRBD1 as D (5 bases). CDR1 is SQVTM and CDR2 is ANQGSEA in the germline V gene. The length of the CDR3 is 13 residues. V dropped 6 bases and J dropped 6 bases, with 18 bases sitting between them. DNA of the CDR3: TGCAGCGTCGTAGGGGCCCTTTCCCGCGAGCAGTACTTC. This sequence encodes CSVVGALSREQYF.

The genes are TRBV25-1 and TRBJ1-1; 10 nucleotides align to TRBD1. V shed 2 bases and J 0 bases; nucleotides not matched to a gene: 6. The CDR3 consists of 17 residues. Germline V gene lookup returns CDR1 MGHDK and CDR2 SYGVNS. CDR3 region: CASSEPGQGLMNTEAFF. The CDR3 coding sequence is TGTGCCAGCAGTGAACCGGGACAGGGGCTCATGAACACTGAAGCTTTCTTT.

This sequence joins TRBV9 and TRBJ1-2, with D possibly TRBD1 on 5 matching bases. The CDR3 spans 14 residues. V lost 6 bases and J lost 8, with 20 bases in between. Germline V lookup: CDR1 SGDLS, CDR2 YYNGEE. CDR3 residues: CASTNSRDLRGYTF. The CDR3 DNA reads TGTGCCAGCACCAATTCCAGGGACCTTCGCGGCTACACCTTC.

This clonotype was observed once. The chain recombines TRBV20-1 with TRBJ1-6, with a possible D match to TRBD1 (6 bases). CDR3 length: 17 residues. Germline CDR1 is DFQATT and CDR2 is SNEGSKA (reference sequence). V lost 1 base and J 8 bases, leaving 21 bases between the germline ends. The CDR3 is CSARVSSGTRDYSPLHF. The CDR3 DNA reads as TGCAGTGCTAGAGTTAGCTCTGGGACACGCGACTATTCACCCCTCCACTTT.

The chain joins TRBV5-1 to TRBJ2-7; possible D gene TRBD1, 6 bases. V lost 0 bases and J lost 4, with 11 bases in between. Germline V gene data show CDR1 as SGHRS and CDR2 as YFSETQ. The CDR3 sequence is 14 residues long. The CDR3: CASSLGGTPYEQYF. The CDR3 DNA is TGCGCCAGCAGCTTGGGAGGGACACCATACGAGCAGTACTTC.

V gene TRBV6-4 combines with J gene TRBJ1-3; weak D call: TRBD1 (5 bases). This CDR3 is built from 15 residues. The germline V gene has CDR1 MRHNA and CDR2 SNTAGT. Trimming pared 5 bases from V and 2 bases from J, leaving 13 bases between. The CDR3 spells CASSHPGGPGNTIYF. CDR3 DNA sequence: TGTGCCAGCAGTCACCCCGGGGGACCTGGAAACACCATATATTTT.

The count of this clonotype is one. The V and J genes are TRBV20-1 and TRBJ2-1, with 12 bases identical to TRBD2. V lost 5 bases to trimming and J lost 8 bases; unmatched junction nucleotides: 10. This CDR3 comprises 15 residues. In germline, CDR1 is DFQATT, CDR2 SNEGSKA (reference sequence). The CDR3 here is CSALPTSGGRYEQFF. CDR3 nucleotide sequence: TGCAGTGCTCTACCTACTAGCGGGGGGCGATATGAGCAGTTCTTC.

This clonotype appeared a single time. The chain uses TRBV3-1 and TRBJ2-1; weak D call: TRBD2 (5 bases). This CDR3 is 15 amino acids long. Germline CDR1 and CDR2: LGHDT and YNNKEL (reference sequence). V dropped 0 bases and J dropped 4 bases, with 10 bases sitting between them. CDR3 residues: CASSQDRRTYNEQFF. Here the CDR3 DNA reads TGTGCCAGCAGCCAAGACAGGAGGACTTACAATGAGCAGTTCTTC.

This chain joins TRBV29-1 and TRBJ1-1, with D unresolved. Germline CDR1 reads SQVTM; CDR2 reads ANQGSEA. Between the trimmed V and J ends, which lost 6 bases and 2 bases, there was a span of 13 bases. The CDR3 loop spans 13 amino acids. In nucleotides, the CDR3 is TGCAGCGTGCATGTCGGGTCAAACACTGAAGCTTTCTTT. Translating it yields CSVHVGSNTEAFF.

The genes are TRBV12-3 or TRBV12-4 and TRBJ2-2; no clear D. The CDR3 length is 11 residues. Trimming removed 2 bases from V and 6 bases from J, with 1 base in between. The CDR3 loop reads CASSLPGELFF. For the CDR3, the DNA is TGTGCCAGCAGTTTACCCGGGGAGCTGTTTTTT.

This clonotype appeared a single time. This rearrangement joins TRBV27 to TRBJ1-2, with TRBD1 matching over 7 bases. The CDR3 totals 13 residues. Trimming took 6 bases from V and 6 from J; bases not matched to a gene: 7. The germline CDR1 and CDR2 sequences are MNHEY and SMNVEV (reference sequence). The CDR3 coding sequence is TGTGCCAGCAGACACGACAGGGTGAATGGCTACACCTTC. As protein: CASRHDRVNGYTF.

The CDR3 is CASRTGTYGYTF. For the CDR3, the DNA is TGTGCCAGCAGGACAGGGACCTATGGCTACACCTTC. The chain uses TRBV9 and TRBJ1-2; 7 positions agree with TRBD1. Germline V gives CDR1 SGDLS, CDR2 YYNGEE. Trimming cost V 5 bases and J 4 bases; bases outside gene matches: 2. The length of the CDR3 is 12 residues.